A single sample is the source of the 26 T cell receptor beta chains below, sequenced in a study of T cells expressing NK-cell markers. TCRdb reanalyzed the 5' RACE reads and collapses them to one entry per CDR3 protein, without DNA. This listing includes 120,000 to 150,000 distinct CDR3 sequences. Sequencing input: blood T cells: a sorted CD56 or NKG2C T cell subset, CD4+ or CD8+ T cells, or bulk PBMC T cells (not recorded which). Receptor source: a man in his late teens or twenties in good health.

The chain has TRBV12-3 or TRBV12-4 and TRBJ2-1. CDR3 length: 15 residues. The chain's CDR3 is CASSYSGSSYNEQFF.

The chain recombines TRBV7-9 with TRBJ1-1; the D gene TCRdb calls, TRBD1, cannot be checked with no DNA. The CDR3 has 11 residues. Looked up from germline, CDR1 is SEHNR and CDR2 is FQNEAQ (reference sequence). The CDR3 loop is CASSPGPEAFF. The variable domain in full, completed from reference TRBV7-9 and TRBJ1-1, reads DTGVSQNPRHKITKRGQNVTFRCDPISEHNRLYWYRQTLGQGPEFLTYFQNEAQLEKSRLLSDRFSAERPKGSFSTLEIQRTEQGDSAMYLCASSPGPEAFFGQGTRLTVV.

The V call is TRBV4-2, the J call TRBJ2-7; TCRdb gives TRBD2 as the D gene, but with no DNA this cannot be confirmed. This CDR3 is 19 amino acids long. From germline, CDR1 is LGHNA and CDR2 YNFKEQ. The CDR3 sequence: CASIGQPGTSGRGDYEQYF.

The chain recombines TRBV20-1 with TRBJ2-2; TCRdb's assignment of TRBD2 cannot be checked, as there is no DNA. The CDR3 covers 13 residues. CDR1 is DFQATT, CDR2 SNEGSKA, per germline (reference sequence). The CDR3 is CSARDTRAGELFF.

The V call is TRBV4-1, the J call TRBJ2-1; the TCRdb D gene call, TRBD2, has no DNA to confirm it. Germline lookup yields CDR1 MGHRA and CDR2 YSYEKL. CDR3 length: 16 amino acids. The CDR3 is CASRELAGGFYNEQFF.

CDR3 amino acids: CASSVVTSSTDTQYF. The chain has TRBV9 and TRBJ2-3. CDR1 is SGDLS and CDR2 is YYNGEE in the germline V gene. The CDR3 length is 15 residues.

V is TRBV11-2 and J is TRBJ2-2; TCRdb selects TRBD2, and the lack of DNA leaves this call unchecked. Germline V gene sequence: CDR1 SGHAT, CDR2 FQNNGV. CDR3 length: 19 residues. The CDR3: CASSLDQVLRLAGAGELFF.

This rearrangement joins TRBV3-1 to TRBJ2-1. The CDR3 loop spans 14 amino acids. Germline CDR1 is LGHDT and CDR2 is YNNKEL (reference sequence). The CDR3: CASSQVLGGDEQFF.

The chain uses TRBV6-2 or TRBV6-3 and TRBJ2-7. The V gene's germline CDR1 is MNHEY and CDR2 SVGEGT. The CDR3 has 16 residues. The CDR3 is CASSPMGTSGAHEQYF.

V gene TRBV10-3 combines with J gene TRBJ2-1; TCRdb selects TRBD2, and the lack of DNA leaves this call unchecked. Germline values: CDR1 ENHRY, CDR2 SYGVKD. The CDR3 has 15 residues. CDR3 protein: CAISLSGRTGNEQFF.

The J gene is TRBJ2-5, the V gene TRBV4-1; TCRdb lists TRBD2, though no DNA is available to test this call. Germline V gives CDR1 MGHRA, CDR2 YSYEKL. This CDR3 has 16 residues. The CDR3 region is CASSQDLAGGGETQYF.

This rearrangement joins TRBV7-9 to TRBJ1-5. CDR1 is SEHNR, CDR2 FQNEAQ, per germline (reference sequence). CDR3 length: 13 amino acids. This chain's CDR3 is CASCNRSNQPQHF.

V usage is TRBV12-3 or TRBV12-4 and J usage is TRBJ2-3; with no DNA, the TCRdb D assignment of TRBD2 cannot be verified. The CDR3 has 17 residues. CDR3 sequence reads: CASSEATGGPITDTQYF.

The CDR3 protein is CASSPTGETYNEQFF. The chain is built from TRBV12-3 or TRBV12-4 and TRBJ2-1; TCRdb indicates TRBD2, and absent DNA this call remains unverified. The CDR3 loop spans 15 amino acids.

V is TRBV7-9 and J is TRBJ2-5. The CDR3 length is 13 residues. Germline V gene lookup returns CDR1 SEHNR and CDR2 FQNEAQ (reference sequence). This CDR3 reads CASSLLYKETQYF.

CDR3 sequence reads: CASSYWVGDTQYF. The chain has TRBV6-6 and TRBJ2-3. CDR1 MNHNY and CDR2 SVGAGI come from the germline V gene (reference sequence). This CDR3 is 13 amino acids long.

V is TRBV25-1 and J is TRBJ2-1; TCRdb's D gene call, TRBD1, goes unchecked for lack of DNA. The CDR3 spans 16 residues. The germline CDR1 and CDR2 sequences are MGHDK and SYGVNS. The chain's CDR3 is CASSEPRGLGYNEQFF.

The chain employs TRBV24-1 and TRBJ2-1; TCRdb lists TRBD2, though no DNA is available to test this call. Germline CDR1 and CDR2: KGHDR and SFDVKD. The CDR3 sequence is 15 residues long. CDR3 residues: CATSDRLAGGYEQFF.

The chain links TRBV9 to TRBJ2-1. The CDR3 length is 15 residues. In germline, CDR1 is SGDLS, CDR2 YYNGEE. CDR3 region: CASSVVATPGNEQFF.

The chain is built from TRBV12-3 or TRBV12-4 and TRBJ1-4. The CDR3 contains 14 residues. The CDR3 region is CASSLTSTNEKLFF.

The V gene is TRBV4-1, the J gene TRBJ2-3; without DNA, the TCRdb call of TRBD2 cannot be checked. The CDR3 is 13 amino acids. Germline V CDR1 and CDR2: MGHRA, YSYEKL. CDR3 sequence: CASGLAGDERQYF.

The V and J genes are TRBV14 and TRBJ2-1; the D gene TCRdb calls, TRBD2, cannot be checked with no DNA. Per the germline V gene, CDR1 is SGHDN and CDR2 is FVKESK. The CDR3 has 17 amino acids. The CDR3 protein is CASSQGPRGREWNEQFF. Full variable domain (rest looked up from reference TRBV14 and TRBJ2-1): EAGVTQFPSHSVIEKGQTVTLRCDPISGHDNLYWYRRVMGKEIKFLLHFVKESKQDESGMPNNRFLAERTGGTYSTLKVQPAELEDSGVYFCASSQGPRGREWNEQFFGPGTRLTVL.

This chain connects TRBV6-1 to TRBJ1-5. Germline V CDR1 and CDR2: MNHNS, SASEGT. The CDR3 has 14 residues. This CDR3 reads CASSVDTSNQPQHF.

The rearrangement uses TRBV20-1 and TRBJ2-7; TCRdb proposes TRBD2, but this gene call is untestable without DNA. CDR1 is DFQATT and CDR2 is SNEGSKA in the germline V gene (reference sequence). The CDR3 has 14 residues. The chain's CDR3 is CSARFRVSGYEQYF.

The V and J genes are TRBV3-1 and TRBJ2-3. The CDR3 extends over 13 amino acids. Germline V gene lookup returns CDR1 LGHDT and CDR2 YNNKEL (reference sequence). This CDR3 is CASSQAFADTQYF.

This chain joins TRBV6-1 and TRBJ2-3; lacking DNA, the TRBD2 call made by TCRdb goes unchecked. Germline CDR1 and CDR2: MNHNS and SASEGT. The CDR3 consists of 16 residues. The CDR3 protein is CASSDLASGGTDTQYF.